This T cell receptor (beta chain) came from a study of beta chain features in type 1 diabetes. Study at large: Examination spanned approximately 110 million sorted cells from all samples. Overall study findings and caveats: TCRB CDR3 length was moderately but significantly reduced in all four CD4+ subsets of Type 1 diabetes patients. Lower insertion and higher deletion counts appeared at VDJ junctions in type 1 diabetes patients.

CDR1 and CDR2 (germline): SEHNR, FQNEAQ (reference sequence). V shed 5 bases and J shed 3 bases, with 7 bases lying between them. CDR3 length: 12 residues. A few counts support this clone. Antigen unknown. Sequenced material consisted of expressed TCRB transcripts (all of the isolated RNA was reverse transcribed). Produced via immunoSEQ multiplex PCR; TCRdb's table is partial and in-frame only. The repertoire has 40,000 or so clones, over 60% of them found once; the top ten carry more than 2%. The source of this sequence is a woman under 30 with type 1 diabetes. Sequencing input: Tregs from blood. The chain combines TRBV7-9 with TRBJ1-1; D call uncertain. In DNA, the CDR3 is TGTGCCAGCAGCCGATCAGACACTGAAGCTTTCTTT. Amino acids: CASSRSDTEAFF.